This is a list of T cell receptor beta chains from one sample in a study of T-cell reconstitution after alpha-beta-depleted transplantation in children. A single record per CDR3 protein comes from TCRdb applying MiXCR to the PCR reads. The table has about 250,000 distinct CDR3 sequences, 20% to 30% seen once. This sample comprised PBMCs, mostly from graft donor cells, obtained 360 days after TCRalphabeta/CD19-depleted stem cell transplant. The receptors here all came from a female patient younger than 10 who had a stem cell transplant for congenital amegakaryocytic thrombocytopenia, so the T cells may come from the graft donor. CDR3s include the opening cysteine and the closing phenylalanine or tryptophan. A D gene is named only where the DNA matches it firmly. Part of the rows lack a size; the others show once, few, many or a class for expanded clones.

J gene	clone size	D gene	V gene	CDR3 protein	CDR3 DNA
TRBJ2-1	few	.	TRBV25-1	CASSEYEWRMTFSSPFF	TGTGCCAGCAGTGAATATGAGTGGCGTATGACCTTTAGTAGCCCGTTCTTC
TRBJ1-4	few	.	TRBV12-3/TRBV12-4	CASSLAVGTNEKLFF	TGTGCCAGCAGTTTAGCGGTAGGGACTAATGAAAAACTGTTTTTT
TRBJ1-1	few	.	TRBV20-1	CSAREFWKNTEAFF	TGCAGTGCTAGAGAATTTTGGAAGAACACTGAAGCTTTCTTT
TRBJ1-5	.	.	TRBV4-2	CASSHESNQPQHF	TGTGCCAGCAGCCACGAATCCAATCAGCCCCAGCATTTT
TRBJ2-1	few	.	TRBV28	CASSPIGILSYHEQFF	TGTGCCAGCAGTCCTATCGGGATATTAAGCTACCATGAGCAGTTCTTC
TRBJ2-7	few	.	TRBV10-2	CASNDRTPSYEQYF	TGCGCCAGCAACGACAGGACTCCCTCCTACGAGCAGTACTTC
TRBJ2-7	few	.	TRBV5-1	CASSLFGNFGPYEQYF	TGCGCCAGCAGCTTGTTCGGGAACTTCGGGCCATACGAGCAGTACTTC
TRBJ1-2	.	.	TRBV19	CASSSTGTLGYGYTF	TGTGCCAGTAGCTCTACAGGGACCCTAGGCTATGGCTACACCTTC
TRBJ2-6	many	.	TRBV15	CATSRGTSSGANVLTF	TGTGCCACCAGCAGAGGGACAAGCTCTGGGGCCAACGTCCTGACTTTC
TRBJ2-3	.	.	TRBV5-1	CASSSDVTDTQYF	TGCGCCAGCAGCTCCGACGTTACAGATACGCAGTATTTT
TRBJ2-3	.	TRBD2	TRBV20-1	CSARRLAGDTQYF	TGCAGTGCTAGGCGACTAGCGGGAGATACGCAGTATTTT
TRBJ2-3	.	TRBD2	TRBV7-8	CAASGRSDTQYF	TGTGCCGCTAGCGGGAGGTCGGATACGCAGTATTTT
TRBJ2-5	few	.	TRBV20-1	CSAKSDRETQYF	TGCAGTGCCAAAAGTGATCGTGAGACCCAGTACTTC
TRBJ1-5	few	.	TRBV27	CATADSLKGPQHF	TGTGCCACCGCAGACAGTCTCAAGGGGCCCCAGCATTTT
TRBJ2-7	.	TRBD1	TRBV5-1	CASSFGTGRYEQYF	TGCGCCAGCAGCTTTGGGACAGGGCGCTACGAGCAGTACTTC
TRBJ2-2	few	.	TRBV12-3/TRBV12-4	CASSLALGHTGELFF	TGTGCCAGCAGTTTAGCCCTGGGACACACCGGGGAGCTGTTTTTT
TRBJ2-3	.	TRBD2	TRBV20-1	CSAPLAGRVTDTQYF	TGCAGTGCTCCGCTAGCGGGGCGGGTCACAGATACGCAGTATTTT
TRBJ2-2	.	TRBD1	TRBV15	CATSRKRRYTTGTGTGELFF	TGTGCCACCAGCAGAAAACGGCGGTACACGACCGGGACAGGGACCGGGGAGCTGTTTTTT
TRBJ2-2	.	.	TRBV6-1	CASRNSGTVNTGELFF	TGTGCCAGCAGGAACTCCGGGACTGTTAACACCGGGGAGCTGTTTTTT
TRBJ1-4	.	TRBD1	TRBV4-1	CASSQVDRDNEKLFF	TGCGCCAGCAGCCAAGTCGACAGGGACAATGAAAAACTGTTTTTT
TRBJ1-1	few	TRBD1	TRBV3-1	CASSPDRANTEAFF	TGTGCCAGCAGTCCCGACAGGGCGAACACTGAAGCTTTCTTT
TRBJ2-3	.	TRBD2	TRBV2	CASSKGGLDTDTQYF	TGTGCCAGCAGCAAGGGGGGACTAGATACAGATACGCAGTATTTT
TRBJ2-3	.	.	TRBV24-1	CATRGSGTDTQYF	TGTGCCACCAGGGGCAGTGGGACAGATACGCAGTATTTT
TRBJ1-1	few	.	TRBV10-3	CAISEAGKGPEAFF	TGTGCCATCAGTGAAGCAGGGAAAGGCCCTGAAGCTTTCTTT
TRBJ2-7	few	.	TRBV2	CATQTYEQYF	TGTGCCACCCAAACCTACGAGCAGTACTTC
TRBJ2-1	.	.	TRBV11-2	CASSLGRGLLLSKGYNEQFF	TGTGCCAGCAGCTTAGGTCGGGGACTCCTTTTGTCTAAGGGATACAATGAGCAGTTCTTC
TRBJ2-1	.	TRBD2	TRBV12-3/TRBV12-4	CASSPTSGSYNEQFF	TGTGCCAGCAGCCCCACTAGCGGGTCCTACAATGAGCAGTTCTTC
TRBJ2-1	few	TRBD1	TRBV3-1	CASSPRTGGNEQFF	TGTGCCAGCAGCCCGCGGACAGGGGGGAATGAGCAGTTCTTC
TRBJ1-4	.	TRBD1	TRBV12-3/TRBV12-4	CASSLDRGIGATNEKLFF	TGTGCCAGCAGTTTAGACAGGGGGATCGGCGCAACTAATGAAAAACTGTTTTTT
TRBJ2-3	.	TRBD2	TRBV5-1	CASSTGTSGPYTDTQYF	TGCGCCAGCAGCACGGGGACTAGCGGACCTTACACAGATACGCAGTATTTT
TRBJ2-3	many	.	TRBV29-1	CSVGATWSWSQDTQYF	TGCAGCGTTGGAGCCACGTGGAGCTGGTCTCAAGATACGCAGTATTTT
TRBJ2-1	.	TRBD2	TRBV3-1	CASSQAIPFREGPYNEQFF	TGTGCCAGCAGCCAAGCTATCCCATTTCGGGAGGGCCCCTACAATGAGCAGTTCTTC
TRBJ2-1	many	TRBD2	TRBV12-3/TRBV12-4	CASSRGGRYSYNEQFF	TGTGCCAGCAGCCGGGGGGGGCGCTACTCCTACAATGAGCAGTTCTTC
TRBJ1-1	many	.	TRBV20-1	CSASGGLNTEAFF	TGCAGTGCTAGTGGCGGGTTGAACACTGAAGCTTTCTTT
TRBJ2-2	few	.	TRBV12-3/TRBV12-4	CASSLFGSSNTGELFF	TGTGCCAGCAGTCTATTCGGGAGTTCGAACACCGGGGAGCTGTTTTTT
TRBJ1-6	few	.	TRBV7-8	CASSPASSPLHF	TGTGCCAGCAGCCCCGCTTCTTCACCCCTCCACTTT
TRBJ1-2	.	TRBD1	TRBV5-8	CASSWDSSSSYNYGYTF	TGTGCCAGCAGCTGGGACAGTTCGAGCTCTTATAACTATGGCTACACCTTC
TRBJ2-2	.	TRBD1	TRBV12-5	CASGHYRGAKTGELFF	TGTGCTAGTGGTCATTACAGGGGTGCGAAGACCGGGGAGCTGTTTTTT
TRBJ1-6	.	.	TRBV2	CASRKESSYNSPLHF	TGTGCCAGCAGGAAGGAAAGCTCCTATAATTCACCCCTCCACTTT
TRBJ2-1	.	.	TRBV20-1	CSASRGRWNEQFF	TGCAGTGCTAGCAGGGGCAGGTGGAATGAGCAGTTCTTC
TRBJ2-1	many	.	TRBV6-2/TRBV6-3	CASSQSNEQFF	TGTGCCAGCAGCCAGAGCAATGAGCAGTTCTTC
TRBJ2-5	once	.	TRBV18	CASSPPSTQTQYF	TGTGCCAGCTCACCACCGAGCACGCAGACCCAGTACTTC
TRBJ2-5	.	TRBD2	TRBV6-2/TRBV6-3	CASSPATRTSGETQYF	TGTGCCAGCAGTCCGGCCACCCGGACTAGCGGAGAGACCCAGTACTTC
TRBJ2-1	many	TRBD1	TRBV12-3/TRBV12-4	CASSHRDRLNNEQFF	TGTGCCAGCAGTCACCGGGACAGGCTCAACAATGAGCAGTTCTTC
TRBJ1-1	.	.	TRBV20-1	CSADLGLEAFF	TGCAGTGCAGACCTTGGACTGGAAGCTTTCTTT
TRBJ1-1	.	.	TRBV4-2	CASSQERGFVGTEAFF	TGTGCCAGCAGCCAAGAAAGGGGGTTTGTGGGCACTGAAGCTTTCTTT
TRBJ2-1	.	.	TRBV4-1	CASSQEGRHDEQFF	TGCGCCAGCAGCCAAGAGGGGAGACACGATGAGCAGTTCTTC
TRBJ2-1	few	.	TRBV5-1	CASRWASHASTEQFF	TGCGCCAGCAGGTGGGCTAGCCACGCTTCCACTGAGCAGTTCTTC
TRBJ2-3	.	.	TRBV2	CASTVPGPLPDTQYF	TGTGCCAGCACCGTACCGGGACCGCTTCCAGATACGCAGTATTTT
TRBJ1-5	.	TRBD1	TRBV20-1	CSATEDRVQPQHF	TGCAGTGCTACAGAGGACAGGGTTCAGCCCCAGCATTTT
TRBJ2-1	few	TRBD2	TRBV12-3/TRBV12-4	CASRSGRSSYNEQFF	TGTGCCAGCAGGAGCGGGAGGTCCTCCTACAATGAGCAGTTCTTC
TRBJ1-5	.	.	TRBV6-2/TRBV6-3	CASSYGGGQPQHF	TGTGCCAGCAGTTATGGGGGAGGTCAGCCCCAGCATTTT
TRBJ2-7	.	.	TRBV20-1	CSAWRQAYEQYF	TGCAGTGCTTGGAGACAGGCCTACGAGCAGTACTTC
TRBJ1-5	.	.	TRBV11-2	CASSLHGGLNQPQHF	TGTGCCAGCAGCTTACATGGGGGTCTCAATCAGCCCCAGCATTTT
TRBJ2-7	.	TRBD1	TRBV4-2	CASSQDHRGFFYEQYF	TGTGCCAGCAGCCAAGACCACAGGGGTTTCTTCTACGAGCAGTACTTC
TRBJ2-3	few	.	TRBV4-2	CASNGGDSAYF	TGTGCCAGCAATGGCGGGGACTCGGCTTATTTT
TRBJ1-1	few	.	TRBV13	CASSLVRTEAFF	TGTGCCAGCAGCTTAGTGCGCACTGAAGCTTTCTTT
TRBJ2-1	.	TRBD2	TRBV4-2	CASSQPGTKHNEQFF	TGTGCCAGCAGCCAGCCCGGGACTAAACACAATGAGCAGTTCTTC
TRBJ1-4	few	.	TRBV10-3	CAHHEGPGEKLFF	TGTGCCCACCATGAGGGGCCAGGGGAAAAACTGTTTTTT
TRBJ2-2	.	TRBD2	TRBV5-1	CASSLEGTSGDTGELFF	TGCGCCAGCAGCTTGGAAGGGACTAGCGGGGACACCGGGGAGCTGTTTTTT